This paragraph reports one TCR beta chain. The sample belongs to a study of blood T cell repertoires in COVID-19. At the level of the study: Specimens from acute and convalescent COVID-19 originated in the United States, Italy and Spain. T cells, B-cell-depleted T cells, or PBMCs provided the cDNA or gDNA that served as material.

The J segment lost 0 bases and the V segment lost 6 bases, leaving 5 bases of the junction unmatched. The CDR3 totals 16 residues. Germline V gene lookup returns CDR1 LNHDA and CDR2 SQIVND (reference sequence). In the original processing: By means of reference gene primer amplification, nucleated cell counts were estimated. Sequencing was performed with immunoSEQ multiplex PCR; in TCRdb, only in-frame clones are kept and a portion is missing. Clone size and V and J calls were adopted from that table, with D and trimming inferred from the DNA. Of about 200,000 clones in the sample, 70% to 90% were seen once.

This rearrangement joins TRBV19 to TRBJ1-5; 10 bases map to TRBD1. The TCR comes from a woman of 80 years or more with acute or convalescent COVID-19. Sequences were obtained from peripheral blood. CDR3 sequence (DNA): TGTGCCAGTAGGGACAGGGGGGGTACTAGCAATCAGCCCCAGCATTTT. As protein: CASRDRGGTSNQPQHF.